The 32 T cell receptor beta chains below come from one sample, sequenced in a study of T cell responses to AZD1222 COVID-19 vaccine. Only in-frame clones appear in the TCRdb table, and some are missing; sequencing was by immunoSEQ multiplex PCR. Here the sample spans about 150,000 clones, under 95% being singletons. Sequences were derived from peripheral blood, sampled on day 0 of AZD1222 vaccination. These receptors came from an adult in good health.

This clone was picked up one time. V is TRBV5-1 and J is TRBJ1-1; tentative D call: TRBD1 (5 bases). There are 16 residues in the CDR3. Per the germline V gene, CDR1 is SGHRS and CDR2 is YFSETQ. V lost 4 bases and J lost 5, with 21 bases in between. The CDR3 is CASSRNSQEVGTEAFF. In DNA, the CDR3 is TGCGCCAGCAGCAGGAACTCACAGGAGGTGGGGACTGAAGCTTTCTTT.

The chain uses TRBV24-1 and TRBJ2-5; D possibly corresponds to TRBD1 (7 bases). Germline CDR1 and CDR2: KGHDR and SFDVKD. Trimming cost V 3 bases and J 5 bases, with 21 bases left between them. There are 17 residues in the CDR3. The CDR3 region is CATSDPRQGTSTETQYF. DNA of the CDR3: TGTGCCACCAGTGATCCGAGACAGGGAACTAGCACGGAGACCCAGTACTTC.

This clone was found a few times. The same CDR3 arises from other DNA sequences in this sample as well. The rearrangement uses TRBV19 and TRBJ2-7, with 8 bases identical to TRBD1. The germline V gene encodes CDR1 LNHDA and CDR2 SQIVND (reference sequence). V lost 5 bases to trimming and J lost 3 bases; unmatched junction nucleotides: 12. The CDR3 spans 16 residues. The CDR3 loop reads CASSSPGGPHYYEQYF. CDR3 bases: TGTGCCAGTAGTTCTCCAGGGGGCCCCCACTACTACGAGCAGTACTTC.

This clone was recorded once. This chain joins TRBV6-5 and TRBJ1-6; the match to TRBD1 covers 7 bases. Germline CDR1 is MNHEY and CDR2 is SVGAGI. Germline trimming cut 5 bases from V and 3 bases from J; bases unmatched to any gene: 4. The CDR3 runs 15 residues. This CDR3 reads CASSKNRGYNSPLHF. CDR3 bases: TGTGCCAGCAGTAAGAACAGGGGCTATAATTCACCCCTCCACTTT.

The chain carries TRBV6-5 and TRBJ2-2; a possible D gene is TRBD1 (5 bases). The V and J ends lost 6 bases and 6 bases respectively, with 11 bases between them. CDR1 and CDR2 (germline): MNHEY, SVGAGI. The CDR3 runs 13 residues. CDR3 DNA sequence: TGTGCCAGCAGGCCAGACAGTGCCGGGGAGCTGTTTTTT. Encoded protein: CASRPDSAGELFF.

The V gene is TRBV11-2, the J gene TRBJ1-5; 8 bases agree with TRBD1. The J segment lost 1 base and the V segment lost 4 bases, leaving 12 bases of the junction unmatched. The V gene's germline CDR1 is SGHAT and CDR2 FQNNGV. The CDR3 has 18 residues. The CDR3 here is CASSSGQGGWGSNQPQHF. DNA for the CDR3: TGTGCCAGCAGCTCCGGACAGGGAGGGTGGGGAAGCAATCAGCCCCAGCATTTT.

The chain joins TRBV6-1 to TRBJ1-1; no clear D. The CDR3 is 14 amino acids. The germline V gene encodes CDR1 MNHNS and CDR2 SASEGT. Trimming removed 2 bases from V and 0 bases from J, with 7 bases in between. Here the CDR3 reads CASSENWLNTEAFF. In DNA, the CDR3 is TGTGCCAGCAGTGAAAATTGGCTGAACACTGAAGCTTTCTTT.

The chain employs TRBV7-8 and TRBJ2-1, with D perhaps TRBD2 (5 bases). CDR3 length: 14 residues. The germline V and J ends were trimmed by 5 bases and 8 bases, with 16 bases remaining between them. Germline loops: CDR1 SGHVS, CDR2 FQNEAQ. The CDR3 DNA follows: TGTGCCAGCAGCCCACGAAGAGGGCAGGATGAGCAGTTCTTC. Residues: CASSPRRGQDEQFF.

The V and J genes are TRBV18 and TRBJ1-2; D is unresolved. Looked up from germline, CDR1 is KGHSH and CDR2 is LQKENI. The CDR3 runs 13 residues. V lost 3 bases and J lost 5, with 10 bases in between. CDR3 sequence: CASSPLGRYGYTF. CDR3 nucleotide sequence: TGTGCCAGCTCACCTCTGGGGAGATATGGCTACACCTTC.

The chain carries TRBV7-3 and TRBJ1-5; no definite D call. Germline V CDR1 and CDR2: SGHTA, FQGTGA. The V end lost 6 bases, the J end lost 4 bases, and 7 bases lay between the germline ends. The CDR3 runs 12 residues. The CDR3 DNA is TGTGCCAGCAGTGTAACTAATCAGCCCCAGCATTTT. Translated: CASSVTNQPQHF.

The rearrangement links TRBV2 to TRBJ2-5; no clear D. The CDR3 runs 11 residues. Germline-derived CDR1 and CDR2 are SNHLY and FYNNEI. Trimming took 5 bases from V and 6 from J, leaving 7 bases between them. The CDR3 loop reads CASSTSQTQYF. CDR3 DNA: TGTGCCAGCAGTACCTCCCAGACCCAGTACTTC.

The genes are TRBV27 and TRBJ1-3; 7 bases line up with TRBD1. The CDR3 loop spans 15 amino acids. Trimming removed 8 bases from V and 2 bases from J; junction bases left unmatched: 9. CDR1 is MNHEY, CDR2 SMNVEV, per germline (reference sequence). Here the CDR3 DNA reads TGTGCCAGCCGGGCGACAGGGAGAGCTGGAAACACCATATATTTT. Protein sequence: CASRATGRAGNTIYF.

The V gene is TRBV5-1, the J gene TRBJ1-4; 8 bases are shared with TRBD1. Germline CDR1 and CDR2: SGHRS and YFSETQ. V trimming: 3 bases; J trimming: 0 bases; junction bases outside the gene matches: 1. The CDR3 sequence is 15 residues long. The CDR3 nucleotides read TGCGCCAGCAGCTGGGGACAGGCAACTAATGAAAAACTGTTTTTT. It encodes CASSWGQATNEKLFF.

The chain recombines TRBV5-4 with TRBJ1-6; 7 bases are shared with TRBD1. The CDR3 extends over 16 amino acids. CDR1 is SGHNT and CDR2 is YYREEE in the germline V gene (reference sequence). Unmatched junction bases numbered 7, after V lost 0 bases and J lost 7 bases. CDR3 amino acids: CASSLAEGARNSPLHF. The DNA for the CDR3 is TGTGCCAGCAGCTTGGCCGAGGGGGCTAGGAATTCACCCCTCCACTTT.

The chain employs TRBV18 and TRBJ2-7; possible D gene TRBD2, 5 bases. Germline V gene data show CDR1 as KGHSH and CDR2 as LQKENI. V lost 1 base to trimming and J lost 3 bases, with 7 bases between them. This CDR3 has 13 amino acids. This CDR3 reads CASSPLGLYEQYF. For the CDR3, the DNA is TGTGCCAGCTCACCACTAGGACTCTACGAGCAGTACTTC.

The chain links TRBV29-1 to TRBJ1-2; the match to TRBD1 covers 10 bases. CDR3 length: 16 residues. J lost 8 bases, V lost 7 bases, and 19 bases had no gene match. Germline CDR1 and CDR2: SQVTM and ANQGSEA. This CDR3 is CSAASRGDRGLGGYTF. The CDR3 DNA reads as TGCAGCGCAGCATCCCGAGGGGACAGGGGCCTTGGGGGCTACACCTTC.

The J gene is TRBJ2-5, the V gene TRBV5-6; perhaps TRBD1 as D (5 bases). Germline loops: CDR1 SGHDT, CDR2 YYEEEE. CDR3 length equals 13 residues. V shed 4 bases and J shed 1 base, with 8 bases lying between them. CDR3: CASSIQGQETQYF. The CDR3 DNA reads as TGTGCCAGCAGCATTCAGGGCCAAGAGACCCAGTACTTC. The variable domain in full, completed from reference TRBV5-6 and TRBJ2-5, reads DAGVTQSPTHLIKTRGQQVTLRCSPKSGHDTVSWYQQALGQGPQFIFQYYEEEERQRGNFPDRFSGHQFPNYSSELNVNALLLGDSALYLCASSIQGQETQYFGPGTRLLVL.

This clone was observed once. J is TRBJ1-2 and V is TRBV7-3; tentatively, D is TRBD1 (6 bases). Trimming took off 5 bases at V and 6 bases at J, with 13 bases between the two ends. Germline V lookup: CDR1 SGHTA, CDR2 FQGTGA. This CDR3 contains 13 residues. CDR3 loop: CASSPTGSNGYTF. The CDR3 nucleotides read TGTGCCAGCAGCCCTACAGGGAGCAATGGCTACACCTTC.

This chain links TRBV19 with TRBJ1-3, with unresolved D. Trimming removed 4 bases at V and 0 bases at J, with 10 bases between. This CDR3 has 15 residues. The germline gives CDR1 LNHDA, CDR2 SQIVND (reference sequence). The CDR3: CASSNRRSSGNTIYF. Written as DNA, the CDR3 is TGTGCCAGTAGTAACAGACGGAGCTCTGGAAACACCATATATTTT.

This chain's CDR3 is CASSPGTGWSPLHF. CDR3 nucleotide sequence: TGTGCCAGCTCACCCGGGACAGGGTGGTCACCCCTCCACTTT. This sequence joins TRBV18 and TRBJ1-6; 9 nucleotides agree with TRBD1. Germline CDR1 and CDR2: KGHSH and LQKENI. J was trimmed by 10 bases and V by 3 bases; bases with no gene match: 4. This CDR3 contains 14 residues.

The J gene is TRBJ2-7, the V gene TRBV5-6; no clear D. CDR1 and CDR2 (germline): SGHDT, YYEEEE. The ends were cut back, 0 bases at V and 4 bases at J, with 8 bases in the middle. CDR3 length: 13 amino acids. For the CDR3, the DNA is TGTGCCAGCAGCTTGGCCCTGGGGTACGAGCAGTACTTC. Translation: CASSLALGYEQYF.

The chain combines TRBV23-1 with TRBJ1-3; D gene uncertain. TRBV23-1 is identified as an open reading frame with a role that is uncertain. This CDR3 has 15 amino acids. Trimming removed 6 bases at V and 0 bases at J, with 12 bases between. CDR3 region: CASSHTASSGNTIYF. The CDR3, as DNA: TGCGCCAGCAGCCACACAGCGTCCTCTGGAAACACCATATATTTT.

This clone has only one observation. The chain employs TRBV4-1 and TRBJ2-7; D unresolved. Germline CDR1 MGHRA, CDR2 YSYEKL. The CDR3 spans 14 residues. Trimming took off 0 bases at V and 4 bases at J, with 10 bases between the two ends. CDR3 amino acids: CASSQDRTVYEQYF. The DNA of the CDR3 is TGCGCCAGCAGCCAAGATAGGACCGTATACGAGCAGTACTTC.

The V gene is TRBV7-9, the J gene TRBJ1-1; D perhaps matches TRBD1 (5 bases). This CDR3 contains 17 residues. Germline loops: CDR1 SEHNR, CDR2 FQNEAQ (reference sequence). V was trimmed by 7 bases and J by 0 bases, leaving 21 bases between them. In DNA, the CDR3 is TGTGCCAGCAAACCCCGGGCAGGGCGAGATATGAACACTGAAGCTTTCTTT. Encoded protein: CASKPRAGRDMNTEAFF.

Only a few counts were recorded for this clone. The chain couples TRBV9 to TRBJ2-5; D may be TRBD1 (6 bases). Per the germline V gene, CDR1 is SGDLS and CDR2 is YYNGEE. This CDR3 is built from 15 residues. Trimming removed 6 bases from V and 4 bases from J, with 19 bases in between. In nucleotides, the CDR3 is TGTGCCAGCAACAAACAGGGACAAGGAATAGAGACCCAGTACTTC. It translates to CASNKQGQGIETQYF. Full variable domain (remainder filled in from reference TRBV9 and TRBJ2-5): DSGVTQTPKHLITATGQRVTLRCSPRSGDLSVYWYQQSLDQGLQFLIQYYNGEERAKGNILERFSAQQFPDLHSELNLSSLELGDSALYFCASNKQGQGIETQYFGPGTRLLVL.

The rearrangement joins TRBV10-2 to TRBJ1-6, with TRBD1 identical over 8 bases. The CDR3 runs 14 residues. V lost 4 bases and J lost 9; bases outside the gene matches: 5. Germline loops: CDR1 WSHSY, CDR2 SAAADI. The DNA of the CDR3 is TGCGCCAGCAGTGCAGGGACAGGTAGTTCACCCCTCCACTTT. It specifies CASSAGTGSSPLHF.

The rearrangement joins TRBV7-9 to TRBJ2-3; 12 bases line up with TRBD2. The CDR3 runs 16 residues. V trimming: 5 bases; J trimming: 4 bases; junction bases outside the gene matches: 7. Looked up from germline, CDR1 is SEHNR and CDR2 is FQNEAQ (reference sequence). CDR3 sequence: CASSPPSGRGPDTQYF. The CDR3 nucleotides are TGTGCCAGCAGCCCACCTAGCGGGAGGGGTCCAGATACGCAGTATTTT.

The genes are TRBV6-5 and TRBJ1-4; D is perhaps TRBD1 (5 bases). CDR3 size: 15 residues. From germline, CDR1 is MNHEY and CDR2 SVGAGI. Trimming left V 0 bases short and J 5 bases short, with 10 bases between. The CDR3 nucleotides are TGTGCCAGCAGTTACTCACGGACAAGCAATGAAAAACTGTTTTTT. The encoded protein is CASSYSRTSNEKLFF.

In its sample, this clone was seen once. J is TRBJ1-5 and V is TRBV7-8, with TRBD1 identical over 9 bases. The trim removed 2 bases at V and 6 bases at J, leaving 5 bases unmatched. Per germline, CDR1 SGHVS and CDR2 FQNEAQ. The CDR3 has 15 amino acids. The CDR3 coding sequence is TGTGCCAGCAGCTTACTGACAGGGGGGGGTCAGCCCCAGCATTTT. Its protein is CASSLLTGGGQPQHF.

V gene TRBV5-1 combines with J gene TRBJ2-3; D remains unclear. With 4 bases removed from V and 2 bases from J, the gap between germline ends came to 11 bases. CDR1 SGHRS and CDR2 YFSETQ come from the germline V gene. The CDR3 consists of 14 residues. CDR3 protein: CASSPGSNTDTQYF. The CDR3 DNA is TGCGCCAGCAGCCCTGGGTCAAACACAGATACGCAGTATTTT.

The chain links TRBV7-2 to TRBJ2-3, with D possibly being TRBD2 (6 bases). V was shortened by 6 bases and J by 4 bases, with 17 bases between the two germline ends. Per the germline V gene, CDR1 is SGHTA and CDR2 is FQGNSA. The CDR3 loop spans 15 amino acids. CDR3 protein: CASRPVAGNSDTQYF. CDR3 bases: TGTGCCAGCAGGCCGGTGGCGGGAAACTCAGATACGCAGTATTTT.

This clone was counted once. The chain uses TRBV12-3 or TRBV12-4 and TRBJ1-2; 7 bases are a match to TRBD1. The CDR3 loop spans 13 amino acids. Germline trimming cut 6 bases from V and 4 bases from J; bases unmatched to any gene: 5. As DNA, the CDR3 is TGTGCCAGCAGCCGGGGACAGTTCTATGGCTACACCTTC. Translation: CASSRGQFYGYTF.